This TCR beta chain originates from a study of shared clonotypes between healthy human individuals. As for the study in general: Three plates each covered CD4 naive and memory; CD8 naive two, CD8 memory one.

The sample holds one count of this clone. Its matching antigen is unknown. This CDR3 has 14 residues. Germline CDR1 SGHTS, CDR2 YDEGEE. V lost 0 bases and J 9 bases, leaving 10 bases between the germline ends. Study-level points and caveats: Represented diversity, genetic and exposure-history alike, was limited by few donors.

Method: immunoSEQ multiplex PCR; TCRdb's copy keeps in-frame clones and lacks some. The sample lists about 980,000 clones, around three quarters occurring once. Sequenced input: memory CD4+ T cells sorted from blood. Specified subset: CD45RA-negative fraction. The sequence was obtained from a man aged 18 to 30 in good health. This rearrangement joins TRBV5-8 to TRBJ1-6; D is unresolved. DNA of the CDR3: TGTGCCAGCAGCTTGGCACCGGCCGTTTCACCCCTCCACTTT. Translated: CASSLAPAVSPLHF.